This T cell receptor beta chain was retrieved from a study of CD8+CD57+ T cells in acquired aplastic anemia. Study at large: Isolated CD4+ and CD8+ cells, once sorted, yielded DNA averaging around 3 ug. Sequencing produced an average of roughly 10 million reads per healthy donor for CD4+ cells.

This CDR3 is built from 18 residues. The germline V gene has CDR1 LNHNV and CDR2 YYDKDF (reference sequence). Unmatched junction bases numbered 8, after V lost 0 bases and J lost 1 base. The study, taken as a whole, reports: Controls did not differ significantly from patients in CD8+ Simpson's diversity. There were about 27 CD8+ CDR3 sequences that occurred in both patients and controls.

This clonotype has a handful of counts. Antigen specificity is unknown. Researchers used genomic DNA as the template to profile TCR beta VDJ and CDR3. MiXCR was run by TCRdb on the reads, yielding one entry per CDR3 protein. This table has roughly 170,000 distinct CDR3 sequences, around 60% appearing once. The chain employs TRBV15 and TRBJ1-2; 10 bases align to TRBD1. The specimen sequenced was sorted CD4+, CD8+, or CD8+CD57+ T cells (not recorded which) from PBMCs. The TCR comes from a human donor in good health. CDR3 sequence reads: CATSRDGDRGQVNYGYTF. The CDR3 DNA reads TGTGCCACCAGCAGAGATGGGGACAGGGGACAGGTTAACTATGGCTACACCTTC.